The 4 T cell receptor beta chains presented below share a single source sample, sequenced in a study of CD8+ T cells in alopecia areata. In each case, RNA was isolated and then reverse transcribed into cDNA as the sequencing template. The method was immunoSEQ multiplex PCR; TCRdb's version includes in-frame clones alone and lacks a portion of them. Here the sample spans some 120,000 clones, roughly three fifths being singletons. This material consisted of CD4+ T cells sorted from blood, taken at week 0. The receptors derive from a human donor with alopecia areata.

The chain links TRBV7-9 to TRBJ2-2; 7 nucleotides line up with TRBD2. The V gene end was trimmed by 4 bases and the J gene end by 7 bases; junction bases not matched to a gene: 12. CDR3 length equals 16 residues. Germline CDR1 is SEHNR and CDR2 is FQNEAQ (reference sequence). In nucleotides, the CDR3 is TGTGCCAGCAGCTCTTCGGCGGGAGTCAATGTCGGGGAGCTGTTTTTT. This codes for CASSSSAGVNVGELFF.

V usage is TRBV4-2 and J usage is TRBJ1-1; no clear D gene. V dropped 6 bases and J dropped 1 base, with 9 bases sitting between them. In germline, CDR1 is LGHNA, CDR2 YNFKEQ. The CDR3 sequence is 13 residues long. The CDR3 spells CASSLGENTEAFF. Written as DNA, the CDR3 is TGTGCCAGCAGTCTCGGAGAGAACACTGAAGCTTTCTTT.

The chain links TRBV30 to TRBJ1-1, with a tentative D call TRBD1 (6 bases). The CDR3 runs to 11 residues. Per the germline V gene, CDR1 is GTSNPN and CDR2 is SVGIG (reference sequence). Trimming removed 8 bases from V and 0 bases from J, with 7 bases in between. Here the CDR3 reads CARQVNTEAFF. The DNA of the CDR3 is TGTGCCAGACAGGTGAACACTGAAGCTTTCTTT.

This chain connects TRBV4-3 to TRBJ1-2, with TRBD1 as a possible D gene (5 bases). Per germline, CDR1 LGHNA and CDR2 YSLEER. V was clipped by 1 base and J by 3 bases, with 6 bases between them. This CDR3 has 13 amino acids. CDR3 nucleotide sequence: TGCGCCAGCAGCCAAGCACAGGACTATGGCTACACCTTC. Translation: CASSQAQDYGYTF.